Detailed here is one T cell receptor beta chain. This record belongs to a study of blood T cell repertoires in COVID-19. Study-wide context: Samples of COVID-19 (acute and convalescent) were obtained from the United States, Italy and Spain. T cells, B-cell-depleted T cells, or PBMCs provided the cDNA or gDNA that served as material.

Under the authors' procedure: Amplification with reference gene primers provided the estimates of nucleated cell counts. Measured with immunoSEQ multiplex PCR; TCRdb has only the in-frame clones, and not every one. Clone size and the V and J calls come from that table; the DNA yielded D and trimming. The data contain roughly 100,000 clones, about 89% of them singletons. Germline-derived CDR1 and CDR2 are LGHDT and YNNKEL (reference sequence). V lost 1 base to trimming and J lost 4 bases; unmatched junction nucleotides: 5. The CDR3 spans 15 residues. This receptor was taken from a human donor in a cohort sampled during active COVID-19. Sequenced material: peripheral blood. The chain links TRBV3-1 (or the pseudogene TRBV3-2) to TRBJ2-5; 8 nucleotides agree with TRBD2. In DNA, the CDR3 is TGTGCCAGCAGCCAAGGAGCGGGGGCGGCAGAGACCCAGTACTTC. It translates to CASSQGAGAAETQYF.